The 2 T cell receptor beta chains below come from one sample, sequenced in a study of OX40 agonist ivuxolimab in advanced cancers. Generated by immunoSEQ multiplex PCR, the TCRdb table keeps only in-frame clones and is missing some. In the table there are some 59,000 clones, around 87% of which are singletons. The specimen comprised CD4+ or CD8+ T cells sorted from blood, sampled in a trial of the OX40 agonist ivuxolimab. The receptors stem from an adult with an advanced solid tumor such as melanoma, head and neck, liver or kidney cancer.

The CDR3 region is CATSARTGYYEQYF. The CDR3 DNA reads TGTGCCACCAGCGCCCGGACAGGGTACTACGAGCAGTACTTC. This chain links TRBV15 with TRBJ2-7, with 8 bases matching TRBD1. V lost 5 bases to trimming and J lost 3 bases; unmatched junction nucleotides: 6. There are 14 residues in the CDR3. Germline V gene lookup returns CDR1 LNHNV and CDR2 YYDKDF (reference sequence).

The genes are TRBV19 and TRBJ2-3; a possible D gene is TRBD1 (6 bases). The CDR3 runs to 15 residues. Germline CDR1 reads LNHDA; CDR2 reads SQIVND (reference sequence). V lost 3 bases to trimming and J lost 6 bases, with 16 bases between them. CDR3 nucleotides: TGTGCCAGTAGTATGTTTTCAGGGGTAAGGGATACGCAGTATTTT. It is translated as CASSMFSGVRDTQYF.